The 17 T cell receptor beta chains given below trace back to one sample, sequenced in a study of blood T cells in healthy people across ages. Alongside a J-beta primer mix, a sample-barcoded 5' primer served in a second PCR lasting roughly 6 to 12 cycles. MiXCR, applied by TCRdb to the 5' RACE reads, yields one record per CDR3 protein. The repertoire has roughly 1,300,000 distinct CDR3 sequences, approximately 59% of them found once; the top ten carry 5.5% to 8%. Sequenced sample: blood. Receptor source: a man between 18 and 35 years old in good health.

Only a few counts were recorded for this clonotype. CDR3 nucleotides: TGTGCCATCACTCTAGCTCTGTCAGATACGCAGTATTTT. Protein product: CAITLALSDTQYF. V usage is TRBV10-3 and J usage is TRBJ2-3, with D possibly being TRBD2 (5 bases). This CDR3 comprises 13 residues. V lost 7 bases and J 4 bases, leaving 12 bases between the germline ends. Germline lookup yields CDR1 ENHRY and CDR2 SYGVKD.

The V gene is TRBV5-6, the J gene TRBJ2-1, with D perhaps matching TRBD1 (6 bases). The germline gives CDR1 SGHDT, CDR2 YYEEEE. With 1 base removed from V and 2 bases from J, the gap between germline ends came to 10 bases. The CDR3 sequence is 15 residues long. The CDR3 is CASSLYPGAYNEQFF. CDR3 in DNA: TGTGCCAGCAGCTTGTACCCAGGGGCCTACAATGAGCAGTTCTTC.

On this clonotype: The junction differs from germline at one of its ends, possibly a read error. The chain uses TRBV7-7 and TRBJ1-4, with a weak D call TRBD1 (5 bases). Per the germline V gene, CDR1 is SSHAT and CDR2 is FNYEAQ (reference sequence). CDR3 length equals 14 residues. CDR3 sequence reads: CASSLYTGSEKLFF. The CDR3, as DNA: TGTGCTAGCAGCTTATATACAGGATCGGAAAAACTGTTTTTT.

The genes are TRBV27 and TRBJ2-7; 8 nucleotides match TRBD2. Per the germline V gene, CDR1 is MNHEY and CDR2 is SMNVEV (reference sequence). V was clipped by 5 bases and J by 1 base; unmatched bases: 4. The CDR3 runs to 14 residues. Here the CDR3 DNA reads TGTGCCAGCAGTGGGATAGCGGGATCCTACGAGCAGTACTTC. It yields the protein CASSGIAGSYEQYF.

Only a few counts were recorded for this clonotype. The gene calls are TRBV29-1 and TRBJ2-7; 10 bases line up with TRBD1. The CDR3 runs to 13 residues. The germline CDR1 and CDR2 sequences are SQVTM and ANQGSEA. J lost 4 bases, V lost 5 bases, and 5 bases had no gene match. The CDR3 region has the DNA TGCAGCGTTTCCGGGACAGGGGTATACGAGCAGTACTTC. As protein: CSVSGTGVYEQYF.

J is TRBJ1-1 and V is TRBV25-1; perhaps TRBD1 as D (5 bases). The germline V gene encodes CDR1 MGHDK and CDR2 SYGVNS. This CDR3 contains 11 residues. V shed 6 bases and J shed 10 bases, with 12 bases lying between them. DNA of the CDR3: TGTGCCAGCAGCGTTCAGGGAGTAGCTTTCTTT. Amino acid sequence: CASSVQGVAFF. Using reference TRBV25-1 and TRBJ1-1 for the parts outside the CDR3, the full variable domain is EADIYQTPRYLVIGTGKKITLECSQTMGHDKMYWYQQDPGMELHLIHYSYGVNSTEKGDLSSESTVSRIRTEHFPLTLESARPSHTSQYLCASSVQGVAFFGQGTRLTVV.

Only a few counts were recorded for this clonotype. The chain uses TRBV27 and TRBJ2-7, with 12 bases aligning to TRBD2. Looked up from germline, CDR1 is MNHEY and CDR2 is SMNVEV (reference sequence). The V segment lost 3 bases and the J segment 1 base; nucleotides outside the gene matches: 4. This CDR3 is 16 amino acids long. In nucleotides, the CDR3 is TGTGCCAGCAGTTTTTCCGGACTAGCGGGGTCCTACGAGCAGTACTTC. This sequence encodes CASSFSGLAGSYEQYF.

Only a few counts were recorded for this clonotype. This sequence joins TRBV5-1 and TRBJ2-7; TRBD1 agrees at 10 bases. The germline V gene encodes CDR1 SGHRS and CDR2 YFSETQ. The CDR3 sequence is 16 residues long. After removal of 2 bases from V and 6 bases from J, the junction contained 11 bases not matched to a gene. The CDR3 sequence: CASSFNPGQGFGEQYF. CDR3 in DNA: TGCGCCAGCAGCTTTAACCCGGGACAGGGGTTTGGCGAGCAGTACTTC.

The chain couples TRBV4-1 to TRBJ2-2; D ambiguous. Trimming removed 1 base from V and 3 bases from J, with 12 bases in between. The CDR3 is 16 residues long. Germline CDR1 is MGHRA and CDR2 is YSYEKL. For the CDR3, the DNA is TGCGCCAGCAGCCAAGGTGAAGTTCTCGACACCGGGGAGCTGTTTTTT. It yields the protein CASSQGEVLDTGELFF.

The chain uses TRBV5-1 and TRBJ1-1; D gene unclear. The CDR3 length is 14 residues. Germline V lookup: CDR1 SGHRS, CDR2 YFSETQ. V dropped 2 bases and J dropped 3 bases, with 11 bases sitting between them. The CDR3 nucleotides are TGCGCCAGCAGCTTTACCTGGGGAGACACTGAAGCTTTCTTT. Residues: CASSFTWGDTEAFF. The full variable domain, with the rest looked up from reference TRBV5-1 and TRBJ1-1, is KAGVTQTPRYLIKTRGQQVTLSCSPISGHRSVSWYQQTPGQGLQFLFEYFSETQRNKGNFPGRFSGRQFSNSRSEMNVSTLELGDSALYLCASSFTWGDTEAFFGQGTRLTVV.

This clonotype has just a few counts. The gene calls are TRBV7-9 and TRBJ2-7, with TRBD2 matching 12 bases. The germline V gene encodes CDR1 SEHNR and CDR2 FQNEAQ (reference sequence). The trim removed 4 bases at V and 7 bases at J, leaving 5 bases unmatched. The CDR3 is 14 residues long. The DNA of the CDR3 is TGTGCCAGCAGCTCTAGCGGGGGGGCCGAAGAGCAGTACTTC. As protein: CASSSSGGAEEQYF.

V usage is TRBV7-2 and J usage is TRBJ2-2; TRBD1 aligns across 7 bases. The ends lost 7 bases at V and 0 bases at J; junction bases unmatched: 5. Germline V gives CDR1 SGHTA, CDR2 FQGNSA. The CDR3 extends over 15 amino acids. CDR3: CASNPGGANTGELFF. For the CDR3, the DNA is TGTGCCAGCAACCCAGGGGGAGCGAACACCGGGGAGCTGTTTTTT.

This clonotype showed up just a few times. The chain is built from TRBV7-2 and TRBJ2-4; D possibly corresponds to TRBD1 (5 bases). CDR3 length: 15 amino acids. Germline V gene data show CDR1 as SGHTA and CDR2 as FQGNSA. V gave up 4 bases and J gave up 1 base, with 11 bases separating them. CDR3 coding DNA: TGTGCCAGCAGCTCTCTTGGGGCTGCCAAAAACATTCAGTACTTC. Translating gives CASSSLGAAKNIQYF.

This chain connects TRBV15 to TRBJ1-5; 7 bases align to TRBD1. Germline-derived CDR1 and CDR2 are LNHNV and YYDKDF (reference sequence). Losses at the gene ends were 6 bases for V and 7 bases for J; bases not matched to a gene: 9. This CDR3 contains 14 residues. The CDR3 loop is CATRGRDRVQPQHF. CDR3 coding DNA: TGTGCCACCAGGGGTAGAGACAGGGTACAGCCCCAGCATTTT.

The rearrangement links TRBV5-1 to TRBJ2-7; 7 bases match TRBD1. With 3 bases clipped from V and 4 bases from J, the junction kept 7 bases outside the gene matches. Germline V lookup: CDR1 SGHRS, CDR2 YFSETQ. This CDR3 is built from 14 residues. The CDR3 is CASSSRTGYYEQYF. The CDR3 bases are TGCGCCAGCAGCTCGAGGACAGGTTATTACGAGCAGTACTTC.

The CDR3 loop is CSVYPLAGGAETQYF. The CDR3 DNA reads as TGCAGCGTCTACCCTCTAGCGGGAGGGGCAGAGACCCAGTACTTC. The chain links TRBV29-1 to TRBJ2-5, with 12 bases identical to TRBD2. In germline, CDR1 is SQVTM, CDR2 ANQGSEA. The CDR3 is made up of 15 amino acids. V trimming: 6 bases; J trimming: 4 bases; junction bases outside the gene matches: 9. The variable domain in full, with the rest retrieved from reference TRBV29-1 and TRBJ2-5, is SAVISQKPSRDICQRGTSLTIQCQVDSQVTMMFWYRQQPGQSLTLIATANQGSEATYESGFVIDKFPISRPNLTFSTLTVSNMSPEDSSIYLCSVYPLAGGAETQYFGPGTRLLVL.

The V call is TRBV3-1, the J call TRBJ2-3; 7 nucleotides align to TRBD2. The germline CDR1 and CDR2 sequences are LGHDT and YNNKEL (reference sequence). The trim removed 2 bases at V and 2 bases at J, leaving 7 bases unmatched. The CDR3 spans 16 residues. Here the CDR3 reads CASSQIGTNPTDTQYF. In nucleotides, the CDR3 is TGTGCCAGCAGCCAAATCGGGACTAACCCCACAGATACGCAGTATTTT.